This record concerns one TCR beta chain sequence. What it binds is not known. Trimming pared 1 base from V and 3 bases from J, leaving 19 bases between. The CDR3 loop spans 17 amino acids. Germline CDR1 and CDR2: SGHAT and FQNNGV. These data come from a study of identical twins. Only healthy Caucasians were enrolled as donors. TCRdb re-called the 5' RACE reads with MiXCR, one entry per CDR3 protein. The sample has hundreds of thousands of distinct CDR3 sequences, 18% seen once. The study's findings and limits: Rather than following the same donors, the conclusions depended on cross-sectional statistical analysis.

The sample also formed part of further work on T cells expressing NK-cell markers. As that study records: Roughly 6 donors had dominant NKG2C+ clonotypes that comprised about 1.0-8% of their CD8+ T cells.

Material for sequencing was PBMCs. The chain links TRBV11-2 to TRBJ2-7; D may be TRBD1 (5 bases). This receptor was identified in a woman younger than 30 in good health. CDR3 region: CASSLVRVSRARYEQYF. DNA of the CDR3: TGTGCCAGCAGCTTAGTCAGGGTCTCCCGGGCCCGCTACGAGCAGTACTTC.